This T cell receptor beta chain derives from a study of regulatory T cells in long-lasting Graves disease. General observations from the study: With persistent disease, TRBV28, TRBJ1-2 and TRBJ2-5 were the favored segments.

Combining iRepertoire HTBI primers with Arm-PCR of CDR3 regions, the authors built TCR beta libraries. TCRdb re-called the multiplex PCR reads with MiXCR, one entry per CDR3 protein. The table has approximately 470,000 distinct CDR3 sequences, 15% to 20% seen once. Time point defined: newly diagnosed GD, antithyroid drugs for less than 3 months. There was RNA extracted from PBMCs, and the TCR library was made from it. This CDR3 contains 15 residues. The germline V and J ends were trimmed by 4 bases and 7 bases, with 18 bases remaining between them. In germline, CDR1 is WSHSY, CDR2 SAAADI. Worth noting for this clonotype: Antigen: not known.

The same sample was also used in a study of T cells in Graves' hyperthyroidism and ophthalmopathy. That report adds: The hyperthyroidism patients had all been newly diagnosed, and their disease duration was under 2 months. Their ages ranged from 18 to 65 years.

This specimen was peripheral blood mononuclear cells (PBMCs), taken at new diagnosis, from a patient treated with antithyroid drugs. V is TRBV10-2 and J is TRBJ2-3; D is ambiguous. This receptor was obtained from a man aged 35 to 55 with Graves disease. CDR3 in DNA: TGCGCCAGCAGTGCCTCAGAGCCGATTGAAAATACGCAGTATTTT. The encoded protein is CASSASEPIENTQYF.